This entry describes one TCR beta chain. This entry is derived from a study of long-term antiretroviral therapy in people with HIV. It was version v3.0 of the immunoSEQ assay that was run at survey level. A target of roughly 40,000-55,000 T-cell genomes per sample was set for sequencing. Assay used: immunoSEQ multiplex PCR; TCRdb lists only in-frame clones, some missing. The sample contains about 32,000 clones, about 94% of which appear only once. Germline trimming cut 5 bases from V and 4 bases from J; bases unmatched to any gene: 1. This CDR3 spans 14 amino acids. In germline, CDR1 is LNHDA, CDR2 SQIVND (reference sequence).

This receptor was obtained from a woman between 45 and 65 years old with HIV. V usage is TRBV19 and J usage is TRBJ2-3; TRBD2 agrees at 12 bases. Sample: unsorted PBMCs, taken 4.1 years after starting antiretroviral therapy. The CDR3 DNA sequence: TGTGCCAGTAGTTCTAGCGGGGGGGCAGATACGCAGTATTTT. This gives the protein CASSSSGGADTQYF. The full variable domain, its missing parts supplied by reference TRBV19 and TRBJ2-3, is DGGITQSPKYLFRKEGQNVTLSCEQNLNHDAMYWYRQDPGQGLRLIYYSQIVNDFQKGDIAEGYSVSREKKESFPLTVTSAQKNPTAFYLCASSSSGGADTQYFGPGTRLTVL.